The 13 T cell receptor beta chains below were found in one sample sequenced in a study of monozygotic twins with inflammatory bowel disease. TCRdb reanalyzed the 5' RACE reads and collapses them to one entry per CDR3 protein, without DNA. Listed are around 380,000 distinct CDR3 sequences; approximately 2.3% falls within the top ten. The sequencing input was blood. The receptors here all came from a human donor with ulcerative colitis or Crohn's disease, or a healthy co-twin of an affected twin (not recorded which).

The chain recombines TRBV2 with TRBJ1-5; TCRdb's D call of TRBD1 is untestable without DNA. CDR1 SNHLY and CDR2 FYNNEI come from the germline V gene. The CDR3 sequence is 18 residues long. The CDR3 protein is CASKEWGQASFSNQPQHF. The variable domain in full, completed from reference TRBV2 and TRBJ1-5, reads EPEVTQTPSHQVTQMGQEVILRCVPISNHLYFYWYRQILGQKVEFLVSFYNNEISEKSEIFDDQFSVERPDGSNFTLKIRSTKLEDSAMYFCASKEWGQASFSNQPQHFGDGTRLSIL.

This chain connects TRBV12-3 or TRBV12-4 to TRBJ2-7; the TCRdb call, TRBD1, lacks DNA for checking. There are 14 residues in the CDR3. The CDR3 loop is CASSSNREIDEQYF.

The chain employs TRBV20-1 and TRBJ2-1; TCRdb reports TRBD1, a call that lacks DNA to check it against. The CDR3 sequence is 14 residues long. Germline V gene sequence: CDR1 DFQATT, CDR2 SNEGSKA (reference sequence). The chain's CDR3 is CSARNGGSVGEQFF.

This sequence joins TRBV25-1 and TRBJ2-1; as DNA is missing, the TRBD1 call by TCRdb cannot be tested. The CDR3 is made up of 16 amino acids. Looked up from germline, CDR1 is MGHDK and CDR2 is SYGVNS. CDR3 residues: CASSATGTGRYNEQFF.

The genes are TRBV5-4 and TRBJ1-4; TCRdb selects TRBD1, and the lack of DNA leaves this call unchecked. Germline assignment: CDR1 SGHNT and CDR2 YYREEE (reference sequence). This CDR3 has 17 residues. CDR3 in amino acids: CASSRTGGISTNEKLFF.

This chain uses TRBV5-8 with TRBJ1-5. This CDR3 is built from 12 residues. Germline CDR1 and CDR2: SGHTS and YDEGEE. The CDR3 loop reads CASSRGGQPQHF.

V gene TRBV6-1 combines with J gene TRBJ1-5; as DNA is missing, the TRBD1 call by TCRdb cannot be tested. The germline V gene encodes CDR1 MNHNS and CDR2 SASEGT. This CDR3 has 15 residues. The CDR3 sequence is CASSMGQGGNQPQHF.

This rearrangement joins TRBV7-9 to TRBJ2-3. CDR3 length: 14 amino acids. Germline values: CDR1 SEHNR, CDR2 FQNEAQ (reference sequence). The CDR3 spells CASSLALEADTQYF.

The chain uses TRBV5-6 and TRBJ2-7; as DNA is missing, the TRBD1 call by TCRdb cannot be tested. Germline CDR1 reads SGHDT; CDR2 reads YYEEEE. This CDR3 comprises 14 residues. The CDR3 sequence: CASSPGQGINEQYF.

J is TRBJ1-1 and V is TRBV6-1; the D call of TRBD1 rests on TCRdb alone, since no DNA is present to check it. The CDR3 runs to 15 residues. CDR1 is MNHNS, CDR2 SASEGT, per germline. The CDR3 region is CASRPLTGANTEAFF.

The chain uses TRBV11-2 and TRBJ1-2. This CDR3 is 15 amino acids long. Germline V gives CDR1 SGHAT, CDR2 FQNNGV. CDR3 protein: CASSPTGPSSYGYTF.

This chain connects TRBV5-6 to TRBJ2-7; the D call of TRBD2 rests on TCRdb alone, since no DNA is present to check it. CDR1 is SGHDT, CDR2 YYEEEE, per germline. CDR3 length equals 14 residues. The CDR3 here is CASGIAGTLYEQYF.

The gene calls are TRBV14 and TRBJ2-3; TCRdb calls TRBD1, which cannot be checked without DNA. The CDR3 spans 17 residues. Germline CDR1 and CDR2: SGHDN and FVKESK. CDR3 amino acids: CASSQDRATVGRDTQYF.